One and the same sample provided the 3 T cell receptor beta chains below, sequenced in a study of OX40 agonist ivuxolimab in advanced cancers. Sequencing used immunoSEQ multiplex PCR; TCRdb keeps in-frame clones, though not all of them. The table shows 55,000 to 80,000 clones, with more than 80% occurring only once. Sequencing used CD4+ or CD8+ T cells sorted from blood, obtained in a trial of the OX40 agonist ivuxolimab. These receptors all come from an adult with an advanced solid tumor such as melanoma, head and neck, liver or kidney cancer.

The chain employs TRBV5-4 and TRBJ1-4; D remains unclear. The V and J ends lost 4 bases and 7 bases respectively, with 14 bases between them. The germline V gene has CDR1 SGHNT and CDR2 YYREEE (reference sequence). This CDR3 is built from 14 residues. Here the CDR3 reads CASSPDTRVEKLFF. The CDR3 region has the DNA TGTGCCAGCAGCCCTGACACCCGAGTTGAAAAACTGTTTTTT.

The chain joins TRBV28 to TRBJ2-5; D perhaps matches TRBD1 (5 bases). The J call is doubtful: the DNA matches TRBJ2-7 better. In germline, CDR1 is MDHEN, CDR2 SYDVKM. This CDR3 spans 14 amino acids. This CDR3 is CASSPPGYAYEQYF. Written as DNA, the CDR3 is TGTGCCAGCAGTCCCCCAGGGTACGCCTACGAGCAGTACTTC.

V is TRBV2 and J is TRBJ2-6, with D perhaps TRBD2 (5 bases). This CDR3 has 14 residues. The V gene lost 7 bases and the J gene lost 2 bases, with 9 bases spanning the gap. Looked up from germline, CDR1 is SNHLY and CDR2 is FYNNEI. CDR3 residues: CASTGSTGANVLTF. The CDR3 DNA reads TGTGCCAGCACGGGGAGCACTGGGGCCAACGTCCTGACTTTC.